The 24 T cell receptor beta chains reported below all come from one sample, sequenced in a study of T cells in Graves' hyperthyroidism and ophthalmopathy. Using RNA transcripts as the source, TCR beta CDR3 regions were amplified. The HTBI set primed first-round TCR CDR3 RT-PCR. TCRdb re-called the multiplex PCR reads through MiXCR, storing one row per CDR3 protein. Of some 760,000 distinct CDR3 sequences listed, approximately 14% are singletons. The sequenced sample was blood. These receptors came from a woman aged 18 to 35 with Graves' hyperthyroidism.

The CDR3 reads CASSQEGWTSSYEQYF. CDR3 bases: TGTGCCAGCAGCCAAGAGGGTTGGACGAGCTCCTACGAGCAGTACTTC. J is TRBJ2-7 and V is TRBV4-2; no reliable D call. The CDR3 length is 16 residues. Germline V lookup: CDR1 LGHNA, CDR2 YNFKEQ. Trimming took 0 bases from V and 0 from J, leaving 12 bases between them.

This clonotype was seen a few times. CDR3 sequence reads: CSVEGNGGGQYF. CDR3 DNA sequence: TGCAGCGTTGAGGGGAACGGGGGTGGGCAGTACTTC. This chain connects TRBV29-1 to TRBJ2-7; D perhaps matches TRBD2 (6 bases). V was cut by 3 bases and J by 9 bases, with 15 bases left in between. The CDR3 totals 12 residues. Germline CDR1 reads SQVTM; CDR2 reads ANQGSEA.

The chain links TRBV19 to TRBJ2-1; D possibly corresponds to TRBD2 (5 bases). CDR3 length: 14 residues. CDR1 and CDR2 (germline): LNHDA, SQIVND (reference sequence). With 10 bases removed from V and 3 bases from J, the gap between germline ends came to 16 bases. The CDR3 sequence is CATSSMAGYNEQFF. In nucleotides, the CDR3 is TGTGCCACTTCTAGTATGGCGGGCTACAATGAGCAGTTCTTC.

The chain is built from TRBV24-1 and TRBJ2-1; D ambiguous. The CDR3 is 13 amino acids. Germline loops: CDR1 KGHDR, CDR2 SFDVKD. V was pared by 6 bases and J by 5 bases, with 10 bases between. CDR3 DNA sequence: TGTGCCACCAGTCGCCAAGAGAACAATGAGCAGTTCTTC. It yields the protein CATSRQENNEQFF.

This clonotype was counted at least ten times. V gene TRBV11-2 combines with J gene TRBJ2-1; 8 bases agree with TRBD2. The CDR3 runs 15 residues. The J segment lost 2 bases and the V segment lost 5 bases, leaving 5 bases of the junction unmatched. Germline lookup yields CDR1 SGHAT and CDR2 FQNNGV. The CDR3 DNA follows: TGTGCCAGCAGCCAAAGCGGGAGCCCCTACAATGAGCAGTTCTTC. It encodes CASSQSGSPYNEQFF.

This clonotype was seen a few times. The chain has TRBV19 and TRBJ2-5; 7 positions agree with TRBD1. There are 16 residues in the CDR3. In germline, CDR1 is LNHDA, CDR2 SQIVND (reference sequence). Trimming at V came to 3 bases and at J to 1 base, leaving 8 bases not matched to a gene. The CDR3 region is CASSIPGQITQETQYF. In nucleotides, the CDR3 is TGTGCCAGTAGTATTCCGGGACAGATTACCCAAGAGACCCAGTACTTC.

This clonotype was counted a few times. The chain employs TRBV12-3 or TRBV12-4 and TRBJ1-5, with 7 positions matching TRBD1. The CDR3 consists of 13 residues. V lost 5 bases to trimming and J lost 9 bases; unmatched junction nucleotides: 7. The CDR3 coding sequence is TGTGCCAGCAGTCGGACAGGTTTTAGGCCCCAGCATTTT. It codes for CASSRTGFRPQHF.

This clonotype was recorded at least ten times. The chain couples TRBV18 to TRBJ1-2; D gene uncertain. Per germline, CDR1 KGHSH and CDR2 LQKENI. The CDR3 length is 17 residues. V lost 3 bases to trimming and J lost 6 bases, with 23 bases between them. CDR3 nucleotides: TGTGCCAGCTCACCGGGATCAGCGGCCGTGCTATCGCATGGCTACACCTTC. This gives the protein CASSPGSAAVLSHGYTF.

The sample holds many counts of this clonotype. This chain uses TRBV5-1 with TRBJ2-3; 8 bases are shared with TRBD1. This CDR3 comprises 14 residues. Trimming cost V 4 bases and J 5 bases; bases outside gene matches: 6. Germline CDR1 reads SGHRS; CDR2 reads YFSETQ. CDR3 sequence: CASSRTGREDTQYF. The DNA for the CDR3 is TGCGCCAGCAGCAGGACAGGGCGGGAAGATACGCAGTATTTT.

This clonotype has at least ten counts. V and J are TRBV13 and TRBJ2-3, with D tentatively TRBD1 or TRBD2 (6 bases each). The V end lost 5 bases, the J end lost 5 bases, and 20 bases lay between the germline ends. Germline V CDR1 and CDR2: PRHDT, FYEKMQ (reference sequence). The CDR3 loop spans 16 amino acids. CDR3 protein: CASSADRRRVEDTQYF. Here the CDR3 DNA reads TGTGCCAGCAGCGCAGACAGGAGGAGGGTCGAAGATACGCAGTATTTT.

The chain combines TRBV6-5 with TRBJ2-7; 10 bases align to TRBD2. Trimming at V came to 0 bases and at J to 5 bases, leaving 4 bases not matched to a gene. The CDR3 is 15 amino acids. In germline, CDR1 is MNHEY, CDR2 SVGAGI. The CDR3 sequence: CASSYSSGRANEQYF. The CDR3 nucleotides read TGTGCCAGCAGTTACTCGAGCGGGAGGGCCAACGAGCAGTACTTC.

The chain joins TRBV27 to TRBJ1-2, with a tentative D call TRBD1 (6 bases). Trimming left V 3 bases short and J 4 bases short, with 15 bases between. This CDR3 is 15 amino acids long. Germline CDR1 reads MNHEY; CDR2 reads SMNVEV (reference sequence). The CDR3 region is CASSFGGQGRYGYTF. The CDR3, as DNA: TGTGCCAGCAGTTTCGGGGGCCAGGGGCGCTATGGCTACACCTTC.

This clonotype was recorded at least ten times. This chain joins TRBV7-2 and TRBJ2-5, with D possibly TRBD1 on 5 matching bases. Germline CDR1 is SGHTA and CDR2 is FQGNSA. This CDR3 is built from 14 residues. V was cut by 3 bases and J by 5 bases, with 13 bases left in between. In DNA form, the CDR3 reads TGTGCCAGCAGCTTCGCTTCAGGGTGGGAGACCCAGTACTTC. Protein product: CASSFASGWETQYF.

This rearrangement joins TRBV12-3 or TRBV12-4 to TRBJ2-7, with D perhaps assigned TRBD1 or TRBD2 (5 bases each). The assigned J gene may be wrong: the sequence end matches TRBJ2-1 better. This CDR3 contains 14 residues. The CDR3 DNA follows: TGTGCCAGCAGTTTAGGGACTGGGGCCTACGAGCAGTTCTTC. The encoded protein is CASSLGTGAYEQFF.

As to this clonotype: Just one base apart from a much larger clone, this may be a read error. Written as DNA, the CDR3 is TGCGCCAGCAGCAGGGGAAAATCCTCCTACAATGAGCAGCTCTTC. It translates to CASSRGKSSYNEQLF. The V and J genes are TRBV5-1 and TRBJ2-1; possible D gene TRBD1, 5 bases. Germline V lookup: CDR1 SGHRS, CDR2 YFSETQ. CDR3 length equals 15 residues.

This chain connects TRBV7-8 to TRBJ1-3; TRBD1 matches at 8 bases. The CDR3 contains 19 residues. The ends lost 5 bases at V and 2 bases at J; junction bases unmatched: 17. Germline CDR1 is SGHVS and CDR2 is FQNEAQ. The CDR3 region has the DNA TGTGCCAGCAGCCCGACTGGGACAGGTGGAATGTACGCTGGAAACACCATATATTTT. It codes for CASSPTGTGGMYAGNTIYF.

This clonotype has ten or more counts. This sequence joins TRBV3-1 and TRBJ1-1; D gene uncertain. V was cut by 1 base and J by 3 bases, with 12 bases left in between. The CDR3 contains 15 residues. Germline V gene lookup returns CDR1 LGHDT and CDR2 YNNKEL (reference sequence). The CDR3 DNA is TGTGCCAGCAGCCAAGTGGGCAGTGTGGACACTGAAGCTTTCTTT. This sequence encodes CASSQVGSVDTEAFF.

This clonotype was found many times. The chain combines TRBV28 with TRBJ1-1; D is unresolved. Per the germline V gene, CDR1 is MDHEN and CDR2 is SYDVKM. This CDR3 comprises 13 residues. Trimming cost V 2 bases and J 2 bases, with 6 bases left between them. This chain's CDR3 is CASSLIRNTEAFF. The CDR3 DNA follows: TGTGCCAGCAGTTTAATACGAAACACTGAAGCTTTCTTT.

This clonotype came up a few times. The rearrangement links TRBV6-5 to TRBJ2-7; perhaps TRBD2 as D (7 bases). The CDR3 contains 15 residues. Trimming removed 0 bases from V and 3 bases from J, with 12 bases in between. From germline, CDR1 is MNHEY and CDR2 SVGAGI. CDR3 coding DNA: TGTGCCAGCAGTTACTCGGGGAGGGGGAACTACGAGCAGTACTTC. Encoded protein: CASSYSGRGNYEQYF.

This chain uses TRBV4-1 with TRBJ1-6; weak D call: TRBD1 (5 bases). V was clipped by 0 bases and J by 2 bases, with 8 bases between them. Per the germline V gene, CDR1 is MGHRA and CDR2 is YSYEKL. The CDR3 consists of 16 residues. CDR3 loop: CASSQESGPYNSPLHF. The CDR3 DNA is TGCGCCAGCAGCCAAGAGTCGGGGCCCTATAATTCACCCCTCCACTTT.

V usage is TRBV5-4 and J usage is TRBJ1-1, with D hard to call. The CDR3 length is 12 residues. In germline, CDR1 is SGHNT, CDR2 YYREEE (reference sequence). V shed 3 bases and J shed 3 bases, with 6 bases lying between them. CDR3 amino acids: CASSYQDTEAFF. The CDR3 DNA is TGTGCCAGCAGCTATCAAGACACTGAAGCTTTCTTT.

This clonotype was counted between two and nine times. The J gene is TRBJ2-1, the V gene TRBV7-2, with 10 bases matching TRBD2. V was clipped by 4 bases and J by 5 bases; unmatched bases: 11. Germline-derived CDR1 and CDR2 are SGHTA and FQGNSA. The CDR3 is 17 amino acids. CDR3: CASSSSIGTSVHNEQFF. CDR3 coding DNA: TGTGCCAGCAGCTCTTCAATTGGGACTAGCGTCCACAATGAGCAGTTCTTC. Looking up the rest from reference TRBV7-2 and TRBJ2-1 gives the full variable domain: GAGVSQSPSNKVTEKGKDVELRCDPISGHTALYWYRQSLGQGLEFLIYFQGNSAPDKSGLPSDRFSAERTGGSVSTLTIQRTQQEDSAVYLCASSSSIGTSVHNEQFFGPGTRLTVL.

A word on this clonotype: A read error may be the cause here, since a much bigger clone is one base away. J is TRBJ2-7 and V is TRBV11-2; D is unresolved. Germline CDR1 and CDR2: SGHAT and FQNNGV. The CDR3 has 14 amino acids. CDR3 bases: TGTGCCAGCAGCTTAGACTCGGCGGTTTCCGAGCAGTGCTTC. It is translated as CASSLDSAVSEQCF.

The chain has TRBV27 and TRBJ1-6, with a possible D match to TRBD1 (5 bases). CDR3 length: 16 residues. The germline V and J ends were trimmed by 2 bases and 8 bases, with 16 bases remaining between them. Germline V gives CDR1 MNHEY, CDR2 SMNVEV (reference sequence). The CDR3 sequence: CASSLVWGGVDSPLHF. The CDR3 DNA follows: TGTGCCAGCAGTTTAGTGTGGGGGGGTGTAGATTCACCCCTCCACTTT.